This T cell receptor beta chain was identified in a study of blood T cell repertoires in COVID-19. Whole-study context: Italy, Spain and the United States were the sources of the convalescent and acute COVID-19 samples.

CDR1 and CDR2 (germline): SGHRS, YFSETQ. The V segment lost 4 bases and the J segment 1 base; nucleotides outside the gene matches: 10. The CDR3 covers 17 residues. As handled by the study authors: Cell counts per sample came from amplifying reference gene primers. The repertoire was sequenced with immunoSEQ multiplex PCR; TCRdb's copy has only in-frame clones and lacks some. V and J calls and clone size follow that table, whereas D and trimming were derived from the DNA. This table holds around 94,000 clones, 91% found once. The chain links TRBV5-1 to TRBJ1-3, with 8 bases lining up with TRBD1. This clonotype originated in a man between 18 and 35 years old with acute or convalescent COVID-19. Sequencing used peripheral blood. CDR3 sequence (DNA): TGCGCCAGCAGCCTTTGGACAGGGTCTATTTCTGGAAACACCATATATTTT. Its translation: CASSLWTGSISGNTIYF.